This T cell receptor (beta chain) was identified during a study of cytomegalovirus exposure and HLA in healthy donors. Study outcomes and limitations: For presence/absence analyses, sequencing depth was assumed to be roughly uniform across donors. A later analysis showed HLA-associated TCR beta chains outstripping equally common others in clonal expansion. Later analysis associated a missense DCLRE1C variant with TCR beta V- and J-gene trimming.

As regards this clone: Its antigen is undetermined.

The PCR was carried out with 60 Vbeta primers and 13 Jbeta primers. Assay used: immunoSEQ multiplex PCR; TCRdb lists only in-frame clones, some missing. The sample holds about 130,000 clones, about two thirds seen once. With V trimmed by 8 bases and J by 2 bases, 8 bases remained unmatched. Germline V gene lookup returns CDR1 SGHVS and CDR2 FNYEAQ. The CDR3 extends over 15 amino acids. Sequences were obtained from PBMCs. This chain connects TRBV7-6 to TRBJ2-2; the match to TRBD1 covers 7 bases. The TCR sequence derives from a woman aged 55-70 years in good health and CMV-seropositive. The CDR3 is CASLPGTVNTGELFF. The CDR3 bases are TGTGCCAGCCTCCCCGGGACAGTAAACACCGGGGAGCTGTTTTTT.